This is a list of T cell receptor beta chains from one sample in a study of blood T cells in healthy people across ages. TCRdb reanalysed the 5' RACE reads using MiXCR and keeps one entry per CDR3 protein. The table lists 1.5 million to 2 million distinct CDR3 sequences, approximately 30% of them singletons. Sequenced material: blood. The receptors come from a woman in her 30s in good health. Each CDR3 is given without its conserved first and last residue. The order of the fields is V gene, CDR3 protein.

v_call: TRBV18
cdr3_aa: ASTEGGLRAKNIQY

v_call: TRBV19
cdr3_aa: ASRDGQYGYT

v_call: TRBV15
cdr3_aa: ATSRDGGFGFFTDTQY

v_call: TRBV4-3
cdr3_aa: ASSQDRTSGSYEQY

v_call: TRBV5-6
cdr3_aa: ASSARTTNEKLF

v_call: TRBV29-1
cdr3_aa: SVPTFTNYGYT

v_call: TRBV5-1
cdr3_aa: ASSSGSSPNQPQH

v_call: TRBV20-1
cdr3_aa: SAAWLAGEETQF

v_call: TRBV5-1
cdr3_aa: ASSRAGGRQPQH

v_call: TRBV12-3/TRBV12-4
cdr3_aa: ASSPLGPLEAF

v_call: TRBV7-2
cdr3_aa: AGSLNNGGDTQY

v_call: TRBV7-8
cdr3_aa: ASSYFRTGAHEQY

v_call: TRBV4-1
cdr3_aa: ASSQVGTVDTQY

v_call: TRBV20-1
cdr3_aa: SADDWGPSTSYNEQF

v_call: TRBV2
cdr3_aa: ASTDLRERYEQY

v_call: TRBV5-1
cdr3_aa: ASSLVLAVGAEQF

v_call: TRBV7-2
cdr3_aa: ASSLVAGSGITDTQY

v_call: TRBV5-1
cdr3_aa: ASSLPGQGALDGYT

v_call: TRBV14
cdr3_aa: TSRLDRDNQPQH

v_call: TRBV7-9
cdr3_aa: ASSFDESTEAF

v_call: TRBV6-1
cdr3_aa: ASRPALAKNIQY

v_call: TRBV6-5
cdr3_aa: ASSYGRQGAGDTQY

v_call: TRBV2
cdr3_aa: ASNEWRGGNTGELF

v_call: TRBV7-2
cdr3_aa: ASSPGLAPTYEQY

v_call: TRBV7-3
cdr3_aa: ASSSRGFGTDTQY

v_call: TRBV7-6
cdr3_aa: ASSPPSGQKGETQF

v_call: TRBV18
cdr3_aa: ASSPIEQETQY

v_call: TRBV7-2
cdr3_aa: ASSRGGASGELF

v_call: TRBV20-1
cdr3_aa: SARGAGRGTDTQY

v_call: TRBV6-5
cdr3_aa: ASRTGGGSYEQY

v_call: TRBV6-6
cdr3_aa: ASTQRGDYQYNEQY

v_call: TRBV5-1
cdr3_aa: ASSASPGTGGEQY

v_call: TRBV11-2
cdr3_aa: ASSLVGGLRGQSSGANVLT

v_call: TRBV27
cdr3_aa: ATKNQDGISYEQY

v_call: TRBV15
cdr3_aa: ATSRGQGLTEAF

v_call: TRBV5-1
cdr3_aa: ASSYRLPYEQY

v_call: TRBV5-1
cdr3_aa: ASVLEGYTEAF

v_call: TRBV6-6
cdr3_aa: ASSYGGVVAKNIQY

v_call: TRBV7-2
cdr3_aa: ASSLYGAGTGAGYT

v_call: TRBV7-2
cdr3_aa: ASGGSGPGTQY

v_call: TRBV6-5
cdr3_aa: ASRKESCYEQY

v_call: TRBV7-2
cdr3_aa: ASSPTPGVGGYT

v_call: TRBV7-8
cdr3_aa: ASSLYQEQF

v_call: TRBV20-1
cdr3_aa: SARHGLEETQY

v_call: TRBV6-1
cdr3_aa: ASRLTGKAF

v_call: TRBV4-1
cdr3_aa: ASSPNALSNEQF

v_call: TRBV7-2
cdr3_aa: ASSLLPSGLSARDTQY

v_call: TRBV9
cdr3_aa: ASSGDSMGSPLH

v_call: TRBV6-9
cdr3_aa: ASSWGGQGENTEAF

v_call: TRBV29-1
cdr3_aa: SVEDKVRIQY

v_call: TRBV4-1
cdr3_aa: ASRRGLAGGRNTGELF

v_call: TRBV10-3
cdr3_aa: AISDPGQGAGISYEQY

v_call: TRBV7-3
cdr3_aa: AGSPPGLAGNEQY

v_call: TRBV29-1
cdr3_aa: SVTDYNEQF

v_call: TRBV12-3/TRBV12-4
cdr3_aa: ASLTGTSVNEQF

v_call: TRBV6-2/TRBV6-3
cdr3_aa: ASSYRRGLYEQY

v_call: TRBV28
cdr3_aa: ASSGLDVPQETQY

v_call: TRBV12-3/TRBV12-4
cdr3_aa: ASMLGAPTDTQY

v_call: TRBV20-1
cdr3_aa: SARDLGGEVTYEQY